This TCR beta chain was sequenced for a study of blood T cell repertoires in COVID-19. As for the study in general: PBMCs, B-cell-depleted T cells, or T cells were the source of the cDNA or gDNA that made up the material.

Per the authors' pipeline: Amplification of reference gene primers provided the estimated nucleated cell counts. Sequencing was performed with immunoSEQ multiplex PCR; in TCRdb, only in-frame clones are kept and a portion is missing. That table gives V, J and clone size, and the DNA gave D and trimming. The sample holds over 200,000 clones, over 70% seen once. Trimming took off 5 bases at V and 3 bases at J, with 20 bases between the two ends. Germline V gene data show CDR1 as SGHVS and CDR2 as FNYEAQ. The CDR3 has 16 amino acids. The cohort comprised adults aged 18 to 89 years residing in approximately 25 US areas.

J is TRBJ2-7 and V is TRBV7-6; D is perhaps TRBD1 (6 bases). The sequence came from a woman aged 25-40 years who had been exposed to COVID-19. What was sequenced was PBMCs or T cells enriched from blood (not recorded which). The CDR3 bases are TGTGCCAGCAGCCCCATCCCAGGGGCGTTTCGCTACGAGCAGTACTTC. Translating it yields CASSPIPGAFRYEQYF. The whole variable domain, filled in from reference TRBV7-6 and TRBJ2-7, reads GAGVSQSPRYKVTKRGQDVALRCDPISGHVSLYWYRQALGQGPEFLTYFNYEAQQDKSGLPNDRFSAERPEGSISTLTIQRTEQRDSAMYRCASSPIPGAFRYEQYFGPGTRLTVT.